The 26 T cell receptor beta chains below were found in one sample sequenced in a study of Ad26.COV2.S vaccination and SARS-CoV-2 variants. Regarding treatment: 15 to 20 received Ad26.COV2.S at low or high dose, single or two shots; about 5 received placebo; per-sample allocation not given. It was on day 63 after the first vaccine or placebo injection that samples were taken. Some clones are missing from TCRdb's copy, which holds only in-frame ones; the method was immunoSEQ multiplex PCR. The sample includes 300,000 to 350,000 clones, about 82% of them seen just once. The sequences come from peripheral blood, collected in a trial of Ad26.COV2.S vaccine versus placebo. The receptors derive from a person aged 18 to 59 who received the Ad26.COV2.S COVID-19 vaccine or a placebo.

The genes are TRBV6-6 and TRBJ2-3; D is perhaps TRBD1 or TRBD2 (6 bases each). The CDR3 contains 17 residues. The germline V and J ends were trimmed by 5 bases and 4 bases, with 22 bases remaining between them. CDR1 and CDR2 from the germline V gene are MNHNY and SVGAGI (reference sequence). CDR3 sequence reads: CASSLHRGAFVADTQYF. Here the CDR3 DNA reads TGTGCCAGCAGTCTCCATAGGGGGGCGTTTGTTGCAGATACGCAGTATTTT.

The chain joins TRBV5-6 to TRBJ2-6; D assignment may be TRBD1 or TRBD2 (5 bases each). CDR1 SGHDT and CDR2 YYEEEE come from the germline V gene. V was shortened by 3 bases and J by 2 bases, with 15 bases between the two germline ends. The CDR3 is made up of 17 amino acids. The CDR3, as DNA: TGTGCCAGCAGCTCCCTTGAGGGGTTGGCTGGGGCCAACGTCCTGACTTTC. It is translated as CASSSLEGLAGANVLTF.

The chain is built from TRBV29-1 and TRBJ1-2; 9 positions match TRBD1. CDR1 and CDR2 from the germline V gene are SQVTM and ANQGSEA. This CDR3 is 13 amino acids long. V gave up 7 bases and J gave up 4 bases; unmatched junction bases: 7. The CDR3 bases are TGCAGCGGTGGGACAGGGAGCATCTATGGCTACACCTTC. Translating gives CSGGTGSIYGYTF.

The chain joins TRBV6-1 to TRBJ1-5; unclear D gene. The germline V gene encodes CDR1 MNHNS and CDR2 SASEGT. V was shortened by 3 bases and J by 0 bases, with 12 bases between the two germline ends. The CDR3 totals 16 residues. CDR3 sequence (DNA): TGTGCCAGCAGTGACCTACCGAGAAATAGCAATCAGCCCCAGCATTTT. This gives the protein CASSDLPRNSNQPQHF.

The chain recombines TRBV6-5 with TRBJ1-3, with D possibly being TRBD1 (6 bases). CDR3 size: 14 residues. V dropped 7 bases and J dropped 0 bases, with 10 bases sitting between them. Germline assignment: CDR1 MNHEY and CDR2 SVGAGI. CDR3 in amino acids: CASTGGSSGNTIYF. The CDR3 DNA is TGTGCCAGCACGGGGGGCAGCTCTGGAAACACCATATATTTT.

This chain uses TRBV13 with TRBJ2-7; perhaps TRBD1 as D (6 bases). Trimming removed 6 bases at V and 3 bases at J, with 21 bases between. Germline V lookup: CDR1 PRHDT, CDR2 FYEKMQ (reference sequence). CDR3 size: 16 residues. The CDR3 region is CASSHSTGIEDYEQYF. CDR3 sequence (DNA): TGTGCCAGCAGTCACTCCACAGGGATCGAAGACTACGAGCAGTACTTC.

This sequence joins TRBV5-1 and TRBJ2-7, with D maybe TRBD1 (6 bases). CDR3 length: 13 residues. Germline CDR1 is SGHRS and CDR2 is YFSETQ. With 5 bases removed from V and 6 bases from J, the gap between germline ends came to 15 bases. The CDR3: CASRRGRDFEQYF. The CDR3 DNA reads TGCGCCAGCAGGAGGGGGAGAGACTTCGAGCAGTACTTC.

J is TRBJ1-2 and V is TRBV6-2 or TRBV6-3; D is ambiguous. V dropped 5 bases and J dropped 3 bases, with 10 bases sitting between them. CDR1 and CDR2 from the germline V gene are MNHEY and SVGEGT. The CDR3 runs 13 residues. CDR3 loop: CASSLILDYGYTF. Here the CDR3 DNA reads TGTGCCAGCAGTCTGATTTTGGACTATGGCTACACCTTC.

The rearrangement links TRBV9 to TRBJ1-1; D not certain. Trimming removed 6 bases at V and 1 base at J, with 13 bases between. The CDR3 is made up of 14 amino acids. Looked up from germline, CDR1 is SGDLS and CDR2 is YYNGEE. The CDR3 spells CASTMVEGNTEAFF. CDR3 DNA: TGTGCCAGCACCATGGTAGAAGGGAACACTGAAGCTTTCTTT.

The V call is TRBV2, the J call TRBJ1-1, with D possibly TRBD1 on 5 matching bases. Germline V gene lookup returns CDR1 SNHLY and CDR2 FYNNEI. This CDR3 region has 13 residues. The germline V and J ends were trimmed by 9 bases and 4 bases, with 15 bases remaining between them. The CDR3 loop reads CARDPQGSTEAFF. The CDR3 DNA reads as TGTGCCAGGGACCCGCAGGGATCCACTGAAGCTTTCTTT.

The chain has TRBV2 and TRBJ2-7; TRBD1 aligns across 9 bases. The J segment lost 4 bases and the V segment lost 5 bases, leaving 6 bases of the junction unmatched. Germline V gene lookup returns CDR1 SNHLY and CDR2 FYNNEI. CDR3 size: 14 residues. CDR3 sequence: CASSLQGALYEQYF. DNA of the CDR3: TGTGCCAGCAGTCTACAGGGGGCTCTGTACGAGCAGTACTTC.

The rearrangement uses TRBV5-8 and TRBJ2-4, with a weak D call TRBD2 (5 bases). The ends were cut back, 2 bases at V and 10 bases at J, with 10 bases in the middle. The CDR3 sequence is 12 residues long. CDR1 SGHTS and CDR2 YDEGEE come from the germline V gene. CDR3 protein: CASSFSGFIQYF. CDR3 coding DNA: TGTGCCAGCAGCTTCTCGGGGTTTATTCAGTACTTC.

The genes are TRBV6-5 and TRBJ1-5; 8 bases match TRBD1. CDR3 length: 14 amino acids. Germline V gene sequence: CDR1 MNHEY, CDR2 SVGAGI. V dropped 6 bases and J dropped 6; count of bases not matched to a gene: 7. The CDR3 loop reads CASRLTGEVQPQHF. The DNA for the CDR3 is TGTGCCAGCAGATTGACAGGGGAGGTTCAGCCCCAGCATTTT.

The chain couples TRBV5-4 to TRBJ1-4, with D maybe TRBD1 (6 bases). From germline, CDR1 is SGHNT and CDR2 YYREEE (reference sequence). This CDR3 has 16 amino acids. V was shortened by 2 bases and J by 0 bases, with 11 bases between the two germline ends. The DNA of the CDR3 is TGTGCCAGCAGCTTTCGACAGGCTGCAACTAATGAAAAACTGTTTTTT. Translated, it gives CASSFRQAATNEKLFF.

This clone was counted a single time. The V call is TRBV4-1, the J call TRBJ1-5; 8 nucleotides line up with TRBD1. With V trimmed by 2 bases and J by 7 bases, 7 bases remained unmatched. Germline assignment: CDR1 MGHRA and CDR2 YSYEKL. The CDR3 contains 15 residues. The CDR3 sequence: CASSQQTGARQPQHF. CDR3 in DNA: TGCGCCAGCAGCCAACAGACAGGGGCCAGGCAGCCCCAGCATTTT.

J is TRBJ2-3 and V is TRBV6-5, with a tentative D call TRBD2 (5 bases). V lost 2 bases, J lost 5 bases, and 14 bases lay in between. The CDR3 extends over 15 amino acids. Germline V CDR1 and CDR2: MNHEY, SVGAGI. This CDR3 is CASSYGRSRGDTQYF. The CDR3 nucleotides read TGTGCCAGCAGTTACGGTCGCAGTCGGGGAGATACGCAGTATTTT.

The DNA of the CDR3 is TGCGCCAGCAGCTTTACTAGCGGGGGGTTCCGCTCCTACAATGAGCAGTTCTTC. This sequence encodes CASSFTSGGFRSYNEQFF. This chain uses TRBV5-1 with TRBJ2-1, with TRBD2 identical over 12 bases. Germline V gene sequence: CDR1 SGHRS, CDR2 YFSETQ. The CDR3 consists of 18 residues. V was clipped by 2 bases and J by 0 bases; unmatched bases: 6.

The V gene is TRBV5-1, the J gene TRBJ2-2; 8 positions agree with TRBD1. V was clipped by 1 base and J by 1 base; unmatched bases: 6. The CDR3 sequence is 17 residues long. CDR1 and CDR2 (germline): SGHRS, YFSETQ. CDR3 amino acids: CASSLSGQGRNTGELFF. CDR3 nucleotides: TGCGCCAGCAGCTTGAGCGGACAGGGACGGAACACCGGGGAGCTGTTTTTT.

This clone was picked up one time. The chain combines TRBV3-1 (or the pseudogene TRBV3-2) with TRBJ2-5; 8 nucleotides agree with TRBD1. CDR1 LGHDT and CDR2 YNNKEL come from the germline V gene (reference sequence). The ends lost 7 bases at V and 4 bases at J; junction bases unmatched: 2. The CDR3 has 12 amino acids. The CDR3 loop reads CASTTGGETQYF. In DNA form, the CDR3 reads TGTGCCAGCACCACAGGGGGAGAGACCCAGTACTTC.

The V and J genes are TRBV10-3 and TRBJ1-1; tentatively, D is TRBD1 (6 bases). V was clipped by 3 bases and J by 5 bases, with 10 bases between them. CDR3 size: 13 residues. Germline lookup yields CDR1 ENHRY and CDR2 SYGVKD. The CDR3 spells CAISEQGSTEAFF. The CDR3 DNA reads TGTGCCATCAGTGAACAGGGTAGTACTGAAGCTTTCTTT.

The gene calls are TRBV7-3 and TRBJ1-1; weak D call: TRBD1 (6 bases). The CDR3 sequence is 15 residues long. The V end was cut by 1 base, the J end by 0 bases, with 9 bases between. Per germline, CDR1 SGHTA and CDR2 FQGTGA. The CDR3 DNA sequence: TGTGCCAGCAGCTTAAATGCAGGGGTGAACACTGAAGCTTTCTTT. Protein product: CASSLNAGVNTEAFF.

This sequence joins TRBV5-4 and TRBJ2-5, with TRBD1 identical over 8 bases. CDR3 size: 13 residues. CDR1 and CDR2 (germline): SGHNT, YYREEE (reference sequence). Trimming cost V 4 bases and J 3 bases; bases outside gene matches: 2. This CDR3 is CASSPQGEETQYF. The CDR3 nucleotides are TGTGCCAGCAGCCCACAGGGGGAAGAGACCCAGTACTTC.

In its sample, this clone was seen once. The chain employs TRBV15 and TRBJ2-6; 7 bases match TRBD2. The trim removed 5 bases at V and 2 bases at J, leaving 15 bases unmatched. This CDR3 spans 19 amino acids. Germline V gene lookup returns CDR1 LNHNV and CDR2 YYDKDF (reference sequence). CDR3 sequence reads: CATSGPGEGSRTGANVLTF. CDR3 sequence (DNA): TGTGCCACCAGCGGCCCTGGGGAGGGGTCCCGAACTGGGGCCAACGTCCTGACTTTC.

The chain carries TRBV23-1 and TRBJ1-6; 7 positions match TRBD1. TRBV23-1 is an ORF, and what it does is uncertain. With V trimmed by 0 bases and J by 0 bases, 8 bases remained unmatched. The CDR3 length is 19 residues. The DNA of the CDR3 is TGCGCCAGCAGTCAATCCGGGGCCAGGGGGAGCTCCTATAATTCACCCCTCCACTTT. This sequence encodes CASSQSGARGSSYNSPLHF.

This chain joins TRBV5-4 and TRBJ1-4; D is undetermined. V lost 0 bases, J lost 8 bases, and 20 bases lay in between. There are 17 residues in the CDR3. From germline, CDR1 is SGHNT and CDR2 YYREEE (reference sequence). CDR3: CASSLGGASRPEEKLFF. CDR3 bases: TGTGCCAGCAGCTTGGGGGGAGCAAGCCGACCGGAGGAAAAACTGTTTTTT.

The chain is built from TRBV10-3 and TRBJ2-5; TRBD2 is a possible D gene (7 bases). CDR3 length equals 17 residues. Trimming pared 5 bases from V and 2 bases from J, leaving 21 bases between. CDR1 ENHRY and CDR2 SYGVKD come from the germline V gene. The CDR3 DNA follows: TGTGCCATCAGTCTGTCCATATCGGGGGGCCTACAAGAGACCCAGTACTTC. It specifies CAISLSISGGLQETQYF.